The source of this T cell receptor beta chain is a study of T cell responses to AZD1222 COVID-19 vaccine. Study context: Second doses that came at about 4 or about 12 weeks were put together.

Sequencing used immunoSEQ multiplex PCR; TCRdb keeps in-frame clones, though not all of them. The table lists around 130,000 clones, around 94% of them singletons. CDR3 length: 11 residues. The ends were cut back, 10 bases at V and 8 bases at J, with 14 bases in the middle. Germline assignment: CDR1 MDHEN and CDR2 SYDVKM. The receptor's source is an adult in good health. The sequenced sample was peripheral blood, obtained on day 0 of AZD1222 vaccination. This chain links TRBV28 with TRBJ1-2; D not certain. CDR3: CAIQAGLGYTF. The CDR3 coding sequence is TGTGCCATTCAGGCCGGACTGGGCTACACCTTC.